Detailed here is one T cell receptor beta chain. The CDR3 loop spans 11 amino acids. The V end lost 4 bases, the J end lost 5 bases, and 5 bases lay between the germline ends. Germline CDR1 and CDR2: SNHLY and FYNNEI. The method was immunoSEQ multiplex PCR; TCRdb's version includes in-frame clones alone and lacks a portion of them. The sample shows around 50,000 clones, around 90% of them seen only once. The data stem from a study of OX40 agonist ivuxolimab in advanced cancers. Study-level background: Every 2 weeks, patients received ivuxolimab intravenously, dosed at 0.01 to 10 mg/kg.

Sequenced material: CD4+ or CD8+ T cells sorted from blood, taken in a trial of the OX40 agonist ivuxolimab. The rearrangement uses TRBV2 and TRBJ2-5; D is uncertain. This sequence originates from an adult with an advanced solid tumor such as melanoma, head and neck, liver or kidney cancer. CDR3 sequence (DNA): TGTGCCAGCAGTGGGCCGGAGACCCAGTACTTC. This sequence encodes CASSGPETQYF.